The clone carrying this T cell receptor (beta chain) occurred a few times. The antigen remains undetermined. The assay looked at 80,000 to 100,000 TCR templates in each sample. TCRdb keeps only in-frame clones here, not all; method: immunoSEQ multiplex PCR. The repertoire holds about 50,000 clones, with nearly 95% as singletons. The CDR3 consists of 14 residues. Germline loops: CDR1 MGHRA, CDR2 YSYEKL. J was trimmed by 9 bases and V by 1 base; bases with no gene match: 3. The data originate from a study of siplizumab effects on memory and regulatory T cells. Whole-study results and caveats: Controls had 26.9% Treg-derived mappable alloreactive CD4+ clones on average, versus approximately 69% with siplizumab. There appeared to be greater diversity in naive T cells than in memory cells, and naive T cells seemed major contributors to the alloresponse. Significantly reduced by siplizumab was the cumulative frequency of alloreactive sequences, namely those traceable to unstimulated CD4+ memory cells.

This clonotype originated in a human donor in good health. Material for sequencing was CD8+ T cells sorted from blood. V gene TRBV4-1 combines with J gene TRBJ2-2, with TRBD1 matching 9 bases. Here the CDR3 reads CASSQGTGERELFF. For the CDR3, the DNA is TGCGCCAGCAGCCAAGGGACAGGGGAAAGGGAGCTGTTTTTT.